Listed here are 25 T cell receptor beta chains from one sample, sequenced in a study of human T cells and chemical hapten exposure (dated by TCRdb to 2020 to 2022). This specimen's time point label, per the study, means: pre-sensitization, week 0. The treatment or condition label, read with the paper, signifies: therapeutic diphenylcyclopropenone sensitization with weekly scalp DPC. The library was built by means of RACE. Instrument used: NextSeq 500. TCRdb reran the public reads through fastp at Q25 and MiXCR, keeping productive beta chains. For every CDR3 protein sequence, its rows merge into one entry that carries the most common genes and DNA. The sample data list under 200,000 distinct CDR3 sequences, and around 30% of these were observed just once. The ten largest make up about 2.8% of the sample. This material consisted of whole blood, taken in connection with sensitization to the hapten diphenylcyclopropenone (DPC). The source of these receptors is a woman in her 30s with alopecia areata. Some clones in this sample may be carry-over from other donors' samples.

The DNA for the CDR3 is TGTGCCAGCAGCTTGGTAGCAGGGACTAACTATGGCTACACCTTC. Its translation: CASSLVAGTNYGYTF. The chain employs TRBV5-6 and TRBJ1-2; D possibly corresponds to TRBD1 (5 bases). The CDR3 extends over 15 amino acids. V was clipped by 0 bases and J by 0 bases, with 9 bases between them. Germline CDR1 and CDR2: SGHDT and YYEEEE.

This clonotype appeared many times. The gene calls are TRBV7-9 and TRBJ2-7; 7 bases match TRBD1. CDR1 and CDR2 (germline): SEHNR, FQNEAQ (reference sequence). The V gene end was trimmed by 5 bases and the J gene end by 3 bases; junction bases not matched to a gene: 19. The CDR3 extends over 18 amino acids. This CDR3 reads CASSLTNPVGQKDYEQYF. CDR3 nucleotide sequence: TGTGCCAGCAGCCTAACAAATCCCGTGGGACAGAAAGACTACGAGCAGTACTTC.

Only a few counts were recorded for this clonotype. The chain links TRBV29-1 to TRBJ2-7, with 9 nucleotides matching TRBD1. V dropped 5 bases and J dropped 3; count of bases not matched to a gene: 5. The V gene's germline CDR1 is SQVTM and CDR2 ANQGSEA. This CDR3 has 13 residues. The CDR3 DNA follows: TGCAGCGTTAGACAGGGGGACCACTACGAGCAGTACTTC. Translating gives CSVRQGDHYEQYF.

This clonotype has only a few counts. V and J are TRBV11-2 and TRBJ2-5; no reliable D call. V lost 1 base to trimming and J lost 2 bases, with 8 bases between them. From germline, CDR1 is SGHAT and CDR2 FQNNGV. The CDR3 consists of 14 residues. This CDR3 is CASSLGGVQETQYF. CDR3 sequence (DNA): TGTGCCAGCAGCTTAGGTGGCGTTCAAGAGACCCAGTACTTC. Full variable domain (remainder filled in from reference TRBV11-2 and TRBJ2-5): EAGVAQSPRYKIIEKRQSVAFWCNPISGHATLYWYQQILGQGPKLLIQFQNNGVVDDSQLPKDRFSAERLKGVDSTLKIQPAKLEDSAVYLCASSLGGVQETQYFGPGTRLLVL.

This clonotype has only a few counts. V usage is TRBV28 and J usage is TRBJ1-5, with D perhaps matching TRBD1 (5 bases). CDR1 MDHEN and CDR2 SYDVKM come from the germline V gene. The CDR3 is made up of 14 amino acids. The V gene lost 5 bases and the J gene lost 4 bases, with 12 bases spanning the gap. The CDR3 DNA follows: TGTGCCAGCAGTCCAGTAGGGGTTAATCAGCCCCAGCATTTT. Protein: CASSPVGVNQPQHF.

The V and J genes are TRBV20-1 and TRBJ1-1, with no clear D. Germline V lookup: CDR1 DFQATT, CDR2 SNEGSKA (reference sequence). V lost 0 bases, J lost 1 base, and 12 bases lay in between. The CDR3 spans 15 residues. CDR3 nucleotide sequence: TGCAGTGCTAGAGATGGTCGCGGAGCGAACACTGAAGCTTTCTTT. It is translated as CSARDGRGANTEAFF.

This clonotype was counted a few times. The chain joins TRBV4-1 to TRBJ2-5; D remains ambiguous. The CDR3 has 14 residues. Trimming pared 0 bases from V and 7 bases from J, leaving 12 bases between. Germline V gene sequence: CDR1 MGHRA, CDR2 YSYEKL. CDR3 nucleotides: TGCGCCAGCAGCCAAGATCCTCCCGTTGGGACCCAGTACTTC. Translating it yields CASSQDPPVGTQYF.

The chain employs TRBV29-1 and TRBJ2-7, with D hard to call. This CDR3 comprises 12 residues. V lost 7 bases to trimming and J lost 2 bases, with 12 bases between them. In germline, CDR1 is SQVTM, CDR2 ANQGSEA. In DNA form, the CDR3 reads TGCAGCGCCCTTACCGGACCCTACGAGCAGTACTTC. This gives the protein CSALTGPYEQYF.

The DNA of the CDR3 is TGCAGCGTTGAACACCGCAGCACAGATACGCAGTATTTT. Protein sequence: CSVEHRSTDTQYF. The chain employs TRBV29-1 and TRBJ2-3; D unclear. CDR3 size: 13 residues. V lost 2 bases to trimming and J lost 0 bases, with 6 bases between them. In germline, CDR1 is SQVTM, CDR2 ANQGSEA.

The chain couples TRBV7-2 to TRBJ2-1; 8 positions match TRBD2. V gave up 3 bases and J gave up 5 bases; unmatched junction bases: 6. CDR3 length equals 15 residues. In germline, CDR1 is SGHTA, CDR2 FQGNSA. The CDR3 DNA follows: TGTGCCAGCAGCTTCTTAACGGGGGGGCACAATGAGCAGTTCTTC. Translating it yields CASSFLTGGHNEQFF. The full variable domain, its missing parts supplied by reference TRBV7-2 and TRBJ2-1, is GAGVSQSPSNKVTEKGKDVELRCDPISGHTALYWYRQSLGQGLEFLIYFQGNSAPDKSGLPSDRFSAERTGGSVSTLTIQRTQQEDSAVYLCASSFLTGGHNEQFFGPGTRLTVL.

This clonotype was seen more than once but under ten times. The CDR3 sequence: CASSLTFGGLETQYF. CDR3 bases: TGTGCCAGCAGCTTAACGTTTGGGGGGCTAGAGACCCAGTACTTC. V gene TRBV7-2 combines with J gene TRBJ2-5; D is possibly TRBD1 or TRBD2 (6 bases each). The V and J ends lost 2 bases and 4 bases respectively, with 14 bases between them. The CDR3 totals 15 residues. Per the germline V gene, CDR1 is SGHTA and CDR2 is FQGNSA.

This clonotype was found a few times. V and J are TRBV18 and TRBJ1-3; 7 bases align to TRBD1. V lost 4 bases to trimming and J lost 1 base; unmatched junction nucleotides: 10. This CDR3 comprises 17 residues. Germline V lookup: CDR1 KGHSH, CDR2 LQKENI. Here the CDR3 reads CASSLNIQGESGNTIYF. The CDR3 bases are TGTGCCAGCTCACTCAACATCCAGGGGGAGTCTGGAAACACCATATATTTT.

This clonotype occurred a few times. This chain uses TRBV7-6 with TRBJ2-1; 13 bases are a match to TRBD2. CDR3 size: 17 residues. Germline CDR1 SGHVS, CDR2 FNYEAQ. Germline trimming cut 3 bases from V and 9 bases from J; bases unmatched to any gene: 11. In DNA, the CDR3 is TGTGCCAGCAGCTTGGGAACCCGACTAGCGGGAGGAAGTGAGCAGTTCTTC. It translates to CASSLGTRLAGGSEQFF.

In the case of this clonotype: A read error may produce the germline difference seen at one junction end. V gene TRBV28 combines with J gene TRBJ1-5, with D possibly matching TRBD1 (6 bases). Per the germline V gene, CDR1 is MDHEN and CDR2 is SYDVKM. This CDR3 has 14 residues. CDR3 protein: CVSSTNRDAQPQHF. CDR3 nucleotide sequence: TGTGTCAGCAGTACCAACAGGGATGCTCAGCCCCAGCATTTT.

The V gene is TRBV5-1, the J gene TRBJ1-6, with a possible D match to TRBD1 (5 bases). The germline V and J ends were trimmed by 1 base and 10 bases, with 15 bases remaining between them. The CDR3 extends over 15 amino acids. Germline CDR1 is SGHRS and CDR2 is YFSETQ. DNA for the CDR3: TGCGCCAGCAGCTTGTCCAGGGACCGGTGGTCACCCCTCCACTTT. Amino acids: CASSLSRDRWSPLHF. Supplemented by reference TRBV5-1 and TRBJ1-6, the full variable domain reads KAGVTQTPRYLIKTRGQQVTLSCSPISGHRSVSWYQQTPGQGLQFLFEYFSETQRNKGNFPGRFSGRQFSNSRSEMNVSTLELGDSALYLCASSLSRDRWSPLHFGNGTRLTVT.

The V call is TRBV15, the J call TRBJ2-5, with D unclear. This CDR3 region has 14 residues. Germline assignment: CDR1 LNHNV and CDR2 YYDKDF (reference sequence). The V end was cut by 3 bases, the J end by 1 base, with 9 bases between. The CDR3 sequence: CATSRGPAQETQYF. As DNA, the CDR3 is TGTGCCACCAGCAGGGGCCCGGCCCAAGAGACCCAGTACTTC.

This chain links TRBV29-1 with TRBJ2-1; TRBD1 matches 7 bases. The CDR3 is 12 amino acids. J gave up 3 bases and V 7 bases, and 3 bases lay outside the gene matches. The germline gives CDR1 SQVTM, CDR2 ANQGSEA. DNA for the CDR3: TGCAGCGCCACAGGGGACTACAATGAGCAGTTCTTC. It translates to CSATGDYNEQFF.

This chain uses TRBV20-1 with TRBJ2-5; 9 bases are a match to TRBD1. CDR1 is DFQATT and CDR2 is SNEGSKA in the germline V gene (reference sequence). The CDR3 consists of 12 residues. Trimming at V came to 6 bases and at J to 5 bases, leaving 4 bases not matched to a gene. The CDR3 protein is CSALGQGETQYF. The DNA for the CDR3 is TGCAGTGCCCTGGGACAGGGCGAGACCCAGTACTTC.

The chain joins TRBV6-2 or TRBV6-3 to TRBJ2-3; 13 nucleotides agree with TRBD2. The CDR3 sequence is 15 residues long. J was trimmed by 3 bases and V by 5 bases; bases with no gene match: 2. Germline V CDR1 and CDR2: MNHEY, SVGEGT. The CDR3 sequence: CASSTTSGRTDTQYF. As DNA, the CDR3 is TGTGCCAGCAGTACGACTAGCGGGAGGACAGATACGCAGTATTTT.

The chain recombines TRBV29-1 with TRBJ2-2; 14 bases match TRBD2. With 5 bases clipped from V and 5 bases from J, the junction kept 4 bases outside the gene matches. The CDR3 runs 15 residues. Germline V gene sequence: CDR1 SQVTM, CDR2 ANQGSEA. The CDR3 sequence: CSVRGLAGATGELFF. In DNA, the CDR3 is TGCAGCGTTCGGGGACTAGCGGGAGCTACCGGGGAGCTGTTTTTT.

This clonotype was seen a few times. This sequence joins TRBV28 and TRBJ2-2; TRBD2 agrees at 7 bases. Looked up from germline, CDR1 is MDHEN and CDR2 is SYDVKM. V shed 7 bases, J shed 3 bases, and the junction held 8 bases outside the gene matches. The CDR3 sequence is 15 residues long. CDR3 sequence reads: CASTPIREDTGELFF. The CDR3 bases are TGTGCCAGCACCCCGATTCGGGAGGACACCGGGGAGCTGTTTTTT.

This clonotype was observed a handful of times. This chain links TRBV5-6 with TRBJ2-7; D gene unclear. Trimming removed 5 bases at V and 3 bases at J, with 6 bases between. The CDR3 contains 11 residues. Germline V lookup: CDR1 SGHDT, CDR2 YYEEEE. The CDR3 bases are TGTGCCAGCAGGTCGGACTACGAGCAGTACTTC. Translating gives CASRSDYEQYF.

The chain recombines TRBV7-6 with TRBJ2-1, with D possibly matching TRBD1 (6 bases). Trimming pared 3 bases from V and 10 bases from J, leaving 13 bases between. The CDR3 has 13 residues. Germline lookup yields CDR1 SGHVS and CDR2 FNYEAQ. CDR3 nucleotide sequence: TGTGCCAGCAGCTTTACTCTAGACAGGGAGCAGTTCTTC. It is translated as CASSFTLDREQFF.

This clonotype was observed a few times. V and J are TRBV20-1 and TRBJ1-4; 11 positions match TRBD1. The CDR3 extends over 15 amino acids. V gave up 6 bases and J gave up 8 bases; unmatched junction bases: 11. Germline V gives CDR1 DFQATT, CDR2 SNEGSKA (reference sequence). The chain's CDR3 is CSAVGQGAFGEKLFF. DNA for the CDR3: TGCAGTGCGGTTGGACAGGGGGCGTTTGGGGAAAAACTGTTTTTT.

V gene TRBV29-1 combines with J gene TRBJ2-7; D is perhaps TRBD1 (6 bases). Germline assignment: CDR1 SQVTM and CDR2 ANQGSEA. The CDR3 runs to 13 residues. The V end lost 3 bases, the J end lost 9 bases, and 18 bases lay between the germline ends. The CDR3 DNA reads TGCAGCGTTGAGTACGCCAGGGGCCAAGGGCAGTACTTC. It specifies CSVEYARGQGQYF.